This T cell receptor (beta chain) was identified during a study of T cell repertoires in cytomegalovirus infection. Study-level information: Public TCR beta signatures marked donors with CMV infection and the matching HLA.

This clonotype was seen many times. Germline CDR1 SGHTA, CDR2 FQGNSA. This CDR3 comprises 14 residues. V was trimmed by 1 base and J by 8 bases, leaving 14 bases between them. MiXCR, applied by TCRdb to the reads, yields one record per CDR3 protein. Of about 260,000 distinct CDR3 sequences listed, roughly 13% are singletons. The sequence came from a human donor in good health (CMV status not recorded). Some clones in this sample may be carry-over from other donors' samples. The chain carries TRBV7-2 and TRBJ1-1; weak D call: TRBD1 (6 bases). The sequenced sample consisted of PBMCs. CDR3 in amino acids: CASSLVWGAAEAFF. CDR3 in DNA: TGTGCCAGCAGCTTAGTGTGGGGGGCCGCAGAAGCTTTCTTT.